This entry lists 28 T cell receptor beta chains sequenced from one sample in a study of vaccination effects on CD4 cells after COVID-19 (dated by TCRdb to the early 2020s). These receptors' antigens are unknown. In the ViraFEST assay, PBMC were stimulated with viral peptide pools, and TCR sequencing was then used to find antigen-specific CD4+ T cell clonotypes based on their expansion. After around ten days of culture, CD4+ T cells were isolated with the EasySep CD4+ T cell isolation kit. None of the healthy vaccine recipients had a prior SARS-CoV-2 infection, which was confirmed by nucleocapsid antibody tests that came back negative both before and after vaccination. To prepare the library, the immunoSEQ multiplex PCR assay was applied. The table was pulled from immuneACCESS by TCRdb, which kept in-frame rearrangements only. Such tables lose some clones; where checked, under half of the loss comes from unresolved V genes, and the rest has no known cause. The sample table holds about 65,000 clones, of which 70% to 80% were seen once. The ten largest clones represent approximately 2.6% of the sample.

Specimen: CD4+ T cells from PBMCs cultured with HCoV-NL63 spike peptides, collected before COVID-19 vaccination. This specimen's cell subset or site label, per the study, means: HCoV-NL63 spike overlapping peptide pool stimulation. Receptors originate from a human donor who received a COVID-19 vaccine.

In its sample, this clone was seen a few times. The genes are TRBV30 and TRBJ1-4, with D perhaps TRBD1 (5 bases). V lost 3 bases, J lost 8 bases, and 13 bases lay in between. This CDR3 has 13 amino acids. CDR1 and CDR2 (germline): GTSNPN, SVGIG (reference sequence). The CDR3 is CAWSGRVGEKLFF. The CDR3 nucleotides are TGTGCCTGGAGCGGCAGGGTTGGGGAAAAACTGTTTTTT. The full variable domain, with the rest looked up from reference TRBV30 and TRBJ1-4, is SQTIHQWPATLVQPVGSPLSLECTVEGTSNPNLYWYRQAAGRGLQLLFYSVGIGQISSEVPQNLSASRPQDRQFILSSKKLLLSDSGFYLCAWSGRVGEKLFFGSGTQLSVL.

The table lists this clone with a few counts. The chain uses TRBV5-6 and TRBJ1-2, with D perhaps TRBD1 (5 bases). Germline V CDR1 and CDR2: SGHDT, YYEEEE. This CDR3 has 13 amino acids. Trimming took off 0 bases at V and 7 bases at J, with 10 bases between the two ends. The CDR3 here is CASSLDHGGGYTF. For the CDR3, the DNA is TGTGCCAGCAGCTTGGATCACGGGGGTGGCTACACCTTC.

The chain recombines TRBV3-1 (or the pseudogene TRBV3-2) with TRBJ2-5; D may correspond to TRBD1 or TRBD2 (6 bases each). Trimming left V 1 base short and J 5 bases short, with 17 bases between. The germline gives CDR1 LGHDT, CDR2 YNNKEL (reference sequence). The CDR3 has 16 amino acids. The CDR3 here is CASSQVRSGGPETQYF. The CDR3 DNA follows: TGTGCCAGCAGCCAAGTACGTTCTGGGGGGCCGGAGACCCAGTACTTC.

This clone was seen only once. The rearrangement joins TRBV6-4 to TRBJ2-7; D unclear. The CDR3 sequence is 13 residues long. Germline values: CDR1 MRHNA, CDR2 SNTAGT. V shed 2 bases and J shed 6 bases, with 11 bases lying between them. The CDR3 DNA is TGTGCCAGCAGTGACGCTAGTCGTAGCGAGCAGTACGTC. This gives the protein CASSDASRSEQYV.

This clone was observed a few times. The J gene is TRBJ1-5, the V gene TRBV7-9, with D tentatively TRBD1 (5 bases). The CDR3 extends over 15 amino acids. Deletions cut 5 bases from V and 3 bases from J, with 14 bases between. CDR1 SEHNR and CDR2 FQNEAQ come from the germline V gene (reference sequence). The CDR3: CASSRGGDFNQPQHF. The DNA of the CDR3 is TGTGCCAGCAGCCGCGGGGGGGACTTCAATCAGCCCCAGCATTTT.

CDR3 bases: TGTGCCAGCAGTGAATCGTGGGGTTTTTTCGATCAGCCCCAGCATTTT. Amino acid sequence: CASSESWGFFDQPQHF. The chain couples TRBV6-1 to TRBJ1-5; D gene ambiguous. V lost 2 bases to trimming and J lost 5 bases, with 16 bases between them. Per the germline V gene, CDR1 is MNHNS and CDR2 is SASEGT. This CDR3 is built from 16 residues.

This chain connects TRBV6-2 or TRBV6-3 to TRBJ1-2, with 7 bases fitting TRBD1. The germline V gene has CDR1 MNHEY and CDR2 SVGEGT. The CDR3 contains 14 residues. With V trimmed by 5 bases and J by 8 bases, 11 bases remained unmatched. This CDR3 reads CASSPSWDSRGYTF. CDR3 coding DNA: TGTGCCAGCAGTCCATCCTGGGACAGTAGGGGCTACACCTTC.

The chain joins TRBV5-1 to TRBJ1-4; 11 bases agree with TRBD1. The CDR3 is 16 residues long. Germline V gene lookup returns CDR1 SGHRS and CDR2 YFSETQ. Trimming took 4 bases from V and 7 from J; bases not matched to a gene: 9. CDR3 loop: CASSKGQGARSEKLFF. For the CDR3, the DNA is TGCGCCAGCAGCAAAGGACAGGGGGCGCGTTCTGAAAAACTGTTTTTT.

CDR3 bases: TGTGCCAGCTCACCATCGGGACAATGGAACACTGAAGCTTTCTTT. This codes for CASSPSGQWNTEAFF. V is TRBV18 and J is TRBJ1-1; D is possibly TRBD1 (6 bases). The CDR3 length is 15 residues. The V gene's germline CDR1 is KGHSH and CDR2 LQKENI. The V gene lost 2 bases and the J gene lost 1 base, with 11 bases spanning the gap.

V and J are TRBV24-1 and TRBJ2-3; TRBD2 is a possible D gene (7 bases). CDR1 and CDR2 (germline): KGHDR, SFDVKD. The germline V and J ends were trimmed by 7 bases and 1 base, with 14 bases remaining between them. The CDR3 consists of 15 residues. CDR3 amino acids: CATSEGRGGTDTQYF. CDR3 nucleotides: TGTGCCACCAGCGAGGGGAGGGGGGGCACAGATACGCAGTATTTT.

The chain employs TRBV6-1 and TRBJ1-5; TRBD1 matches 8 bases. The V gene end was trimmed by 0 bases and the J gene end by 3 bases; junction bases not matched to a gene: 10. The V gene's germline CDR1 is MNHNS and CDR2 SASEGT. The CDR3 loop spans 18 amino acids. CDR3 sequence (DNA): TGTGCCAGCAGTGAAGCGCTTGGGGCAGGGGGCCCCAATCAGCCCCAGCATTTT. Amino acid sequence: CASSEALGAGGPNQPQHF.

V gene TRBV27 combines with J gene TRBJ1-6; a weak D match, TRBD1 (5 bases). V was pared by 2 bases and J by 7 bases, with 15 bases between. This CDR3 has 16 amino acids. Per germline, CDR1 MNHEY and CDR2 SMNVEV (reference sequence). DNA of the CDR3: TGTGCCAGCAGTTTAGGGAGGCAGGGCGAAAATTCACCCCTCCACTTT. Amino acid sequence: CASSLGRQGENSPLHF.

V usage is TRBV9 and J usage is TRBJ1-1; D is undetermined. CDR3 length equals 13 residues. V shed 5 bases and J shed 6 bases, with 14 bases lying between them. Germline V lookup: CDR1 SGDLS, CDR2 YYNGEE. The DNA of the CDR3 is TGTGCCAGCAGTCCCGGTTTTGGGCCTGAAGCTTTCTTT. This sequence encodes CASSPGFGPEAFF.

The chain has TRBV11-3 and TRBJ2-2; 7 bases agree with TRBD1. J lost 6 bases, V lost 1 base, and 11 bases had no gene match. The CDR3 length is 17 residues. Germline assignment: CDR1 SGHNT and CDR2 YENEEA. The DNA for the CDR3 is TGTGCCAGCAGCTTAGGCCCTTGGGGCAGGGGGTCCGGGGAGCTGTTTTTT. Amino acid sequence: CASSLGPWGRGSGELFF.

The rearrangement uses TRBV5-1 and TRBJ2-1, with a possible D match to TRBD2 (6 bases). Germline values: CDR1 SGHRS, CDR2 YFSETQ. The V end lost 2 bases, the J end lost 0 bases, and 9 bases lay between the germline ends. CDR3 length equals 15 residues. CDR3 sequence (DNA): TGCGCCAGCAGCTTTAACGGGGGCTCCTACAATGAGCAGTTCTTC. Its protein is CASSFNGGSYNEQFF.

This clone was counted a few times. The CDR3 spells CASSPITGDSGANVLTF. The CDR3 DNA reads TGTGCCAGTAGTCCCATTACAGGAGACTCTGGGGCCAACGTCCTGACTTTC. The rearrangement uses TRBV19 and TRBJ2-6; TRBD1 might be the D (5 bases). The germline V gene encodes CDR1 LNHDA and CDR2 SQIVND (reference sequence). This CDR3 spans 17 amino acids. V was cut by 5 bases and J by 0 bases, with 14 bases left in between.

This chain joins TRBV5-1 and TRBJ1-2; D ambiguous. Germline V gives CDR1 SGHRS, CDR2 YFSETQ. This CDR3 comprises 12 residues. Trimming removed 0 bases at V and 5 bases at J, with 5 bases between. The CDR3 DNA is TGCGCCAGCAGCTTGGATCAGTATGGCTACACCTTC. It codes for CASSLDQYGYTF. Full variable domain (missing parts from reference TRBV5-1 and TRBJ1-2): KAGVTQTPRYLIKTRGQQVTLSCSPISGHRSVSWYQQTPGQGLQFLFEYFSETQRNKGNFPGRFSGRQFSNSRSEMNVSTLELGDSALYLCASSLDQYGYTFGSGTRLTVV.

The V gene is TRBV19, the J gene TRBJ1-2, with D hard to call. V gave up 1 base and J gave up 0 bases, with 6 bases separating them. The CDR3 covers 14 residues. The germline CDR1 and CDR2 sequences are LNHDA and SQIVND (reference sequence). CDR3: CASSIGPTNYGYTF. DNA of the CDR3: TGTGCCAGTAGTATAGGACCTACTAACTATGGCTACACCTTC.

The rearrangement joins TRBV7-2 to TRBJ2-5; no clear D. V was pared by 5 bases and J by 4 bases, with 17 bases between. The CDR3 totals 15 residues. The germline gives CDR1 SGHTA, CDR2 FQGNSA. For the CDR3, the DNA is TGTGCCAGCAGCCCGACCAAGTCCCTATCAGAGACCCAGTACTTC. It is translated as CASSPTKSLSETQYF. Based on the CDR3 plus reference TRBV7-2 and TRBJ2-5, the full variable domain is GAGVSQSPSNKVTEKGKDVELRCDPISGHTALYWYRQSLGQGLEFLIYFQGNSAPDKSGLPSDRFSAERTGGSVSTLTIQRTQQEDSAVYLCASSPTKSLSETQYFGPGTRLLVL.

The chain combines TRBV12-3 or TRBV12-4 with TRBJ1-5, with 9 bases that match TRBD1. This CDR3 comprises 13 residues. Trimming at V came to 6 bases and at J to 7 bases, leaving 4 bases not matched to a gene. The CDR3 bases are TGTGCCAGCAGCCCGGGACAGGGACAGCCCCAGCATTTT. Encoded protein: CASSPGQGQPQHF.

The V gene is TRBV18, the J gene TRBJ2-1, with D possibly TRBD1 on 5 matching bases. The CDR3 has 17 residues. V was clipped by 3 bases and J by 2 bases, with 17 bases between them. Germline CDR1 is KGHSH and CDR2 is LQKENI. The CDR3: CASSPARGEATYNEQFF. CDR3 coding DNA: TGTGCCAGCTCACCGGCAAGGGGCGAGGCGACCTACAATGAGCAGTTCTTC.

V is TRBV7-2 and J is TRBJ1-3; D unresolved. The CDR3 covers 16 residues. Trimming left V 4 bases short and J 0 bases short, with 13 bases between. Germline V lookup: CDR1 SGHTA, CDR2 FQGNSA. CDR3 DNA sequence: TGTGCCAGCAGCTCCCGACCCCGGGGCTCTGGAAACACCATATATTTT. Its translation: CASSSRPRGSGNTIYF.

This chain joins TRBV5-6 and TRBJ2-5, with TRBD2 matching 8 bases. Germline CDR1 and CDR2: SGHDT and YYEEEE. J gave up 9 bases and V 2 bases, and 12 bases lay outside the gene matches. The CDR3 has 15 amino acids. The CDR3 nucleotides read TGTGCCAGCAGCTTACCCGGGGGCCCCGGGGGGGCCCAGTACTTC. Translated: CASSLPGGPGGAQYF.

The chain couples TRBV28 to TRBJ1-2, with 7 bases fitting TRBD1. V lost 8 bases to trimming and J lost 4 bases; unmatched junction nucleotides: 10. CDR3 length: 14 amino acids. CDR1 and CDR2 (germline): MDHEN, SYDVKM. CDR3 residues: CASASGQASYGYTF. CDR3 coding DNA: TGTGCCAGCGCCTCCGGACAGGCTAGCTATGGCTACACCTTC.

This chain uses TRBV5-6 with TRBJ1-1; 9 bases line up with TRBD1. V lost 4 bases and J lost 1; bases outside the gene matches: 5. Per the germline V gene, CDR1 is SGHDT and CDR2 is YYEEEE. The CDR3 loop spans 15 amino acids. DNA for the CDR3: TGTGCCAGCAGCAGCCCGGGACAGGGGAACACTGAAGCTTTCTTT. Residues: CASSSPGQGNTEAFF. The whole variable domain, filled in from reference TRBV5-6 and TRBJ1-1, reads DAGVTQSPTHLIKTRGQQVTLRCSPKSGHDTVSWYQQALGQGPQFIFQYYEEEERQRGNFPDRFSGHQFPNYSSELNVNALLLGDSALYLCASSSPGQGNTEAFFGQGTRLTVV.

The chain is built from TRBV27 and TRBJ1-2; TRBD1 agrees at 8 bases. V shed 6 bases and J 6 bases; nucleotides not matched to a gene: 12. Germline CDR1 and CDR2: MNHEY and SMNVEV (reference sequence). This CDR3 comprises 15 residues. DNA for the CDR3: TGTGCCAGCAGAACAGGGGGACAGCCTTGGGATGGCTACACCTTC. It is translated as CASRTGGQPWDGYTF.

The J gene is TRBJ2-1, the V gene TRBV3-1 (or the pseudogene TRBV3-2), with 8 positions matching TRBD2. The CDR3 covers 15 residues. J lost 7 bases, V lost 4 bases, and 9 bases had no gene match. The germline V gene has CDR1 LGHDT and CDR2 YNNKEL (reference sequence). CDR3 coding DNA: TGTGCCAGCAGCCCTTTAGCGGGGCCCGGGAATGAGCAGTTCTTC. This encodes CASSPLAGPGNEQFF.

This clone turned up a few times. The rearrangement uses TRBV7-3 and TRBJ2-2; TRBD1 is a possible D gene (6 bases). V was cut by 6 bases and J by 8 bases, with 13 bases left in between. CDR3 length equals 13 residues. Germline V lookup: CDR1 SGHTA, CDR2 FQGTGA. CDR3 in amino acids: CASRKDSLGELFF. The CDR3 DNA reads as TGTGCCAGCAGAAAGGACAGCTTAGGGGAGCTGTTTTTT.